Listed here are 8 T cell receptor beta chains from one sample, sequenced in a study of blood T cell repertoires in COVID-19. Data came from immunoSEQ multiplex PCR; TCRdb stores just in-frame clones and leaves some out. The sample shows around 140,000 clones, approximately 80% of them seen only once. Sequences were obtained from peripheral blood. The receptors originated from a woman aged 60-75 years with active or convalescent COVID-19.

The chain combines TRBV19 with TRBJ1-6; D ambiguous. Germline V gene sequence: CDR1 LNHDA, CDR2 SQIVND (reference sequence). V was pared by 7 bases and J by 3 bases, with 19 bases between. CDR3 size: 17 residues. CDR3 protein: CASTYSSRLNYNSPLHF. CDR3 DNA sequence: TGTGCCAGTACCTATTCGAGCAGGCTGAACTATAATTCACCCCTCCACTTT.

The rearrangement links TRBV2 to TRBJ1-1; 7 nucleotides line up with TRBD1. CDR3 length equals 14 residues. V lost 7 bases to trimming and J lost 0 bases; unmatched junction nucleotides: 5. Per germline, CDR1 SNHLY and CDR2 FYNNEI. As DNA, the CDR3 is TGTGCCAGCACCAACAGGGGTCTGAACACTGAAGCTTTCTTT. Amino acids: CASTNRGLNTEAFF.

The genes are TRBV27 and TRBJ2-3, with 8 bases that match TRBD2. V trimming: 7 bases; J trimming: 1 base; junction bases outside the gene matches: 1. The CDR3 has 13 amino acids. Germline values: CDR1 MNHEY, CDR2 SMNVEV (reference sequence). CDR3 nucleotide sequence: TGTGCCAGCACCGGGGGGGGCACAGATACGCAGTATTTT. Translation gives CASTGGGTDTQYF.

The rearrangement links TRBV27 to TRBJ2-5, with 8 positions matching TRBD2. Germline values: CDR1 MNHEY, CDR2 SMNVEV (reference sequence). V lost 2 bases to trimming and J lost 7 bases; unmatched junction nucleotides: 9. The CDR3 is made up of 15 amino acids. The chain's CDR3 is CASSLAPGGPGTQYF. CDR3 bases: TGTGCCAGCAGTTTAGCGCCGGGGGGGCCGGGGACCCAGTACTTC.

This chain links TRBV23-1 with TRBJ2-7, with 7 nucleotides matching TRBD1. TRBV23-1 is classed as an ORF, of uncertain function. After removal of 4 bases from V and 3 bases from J, the junction contained 9 bases not matched to a gene. The CDR3 length is 15 residues. Here the CDR3 DNA reads TGCGCCAGCAGTCTAGTCACAGGGGTAAACTACGAGCAGTACGTC. Amino acid sequence: CASSLVTGVNYEQYV.

The genes are TRBV2 and TRBJ2-5; 14 bases map to TRBD2. The CDR3 is 15 residues long. The germline V gene has CDR1 SNHLY and CDR2 FYNNEI. Trimming at V came to 7 bases and at J to 5 bases, leaving 6 bases not matched to a gene. The CDR3 nucleotides read TGTGCCAGCATGGGACTAGCGGGGGTTCAGGAGACCCAGTACTTC. Protein product: CASMGLAGVQETQYF.

In this sample, this clone turned up a few times. The rearrangement links TRBV6-6 to TRBJ2-1, with TRBD2 matching 10 bases. Trimming took 2 bases from V and 7 from J; bases not matched to a gene: 5. The germline V gene has CDR1 MNHNY and CDR2 SVGAGI (reference sequence). The CDR3 runs to 15 residues. The CDR3 sequence is CASSYGLAGANEQFF. CDR3 coding DNA: TGTGCCAGCAGTTACGGGCTAGCGGGAGCAAATGAGCAGTTCTTC.

The V gene is TRBV7-8, the J gene TRBJ1-4; tentative D call: TRBD1 (6 bases). Germline CDR1 is SGHVS and CDR2 is FQNEAQ. Trimming took off 4 bases at V and 6 bases at J, with 12 bases between the two ends. CDR3 length: 14 residues. CDR3 protein: CASSSGGGDEKLFF. CDR3 bases: TGTGCCAGCAGCTCCGGCGGGGGCGATGAAAAACTGTTTTTT.